This TCR beta chain was retrieved from a study of blood T cells in healthy people across ages. A second 7 to 11 cycle PCR used barcoded and J-beta primers. TCRdb recomputed calls from the 5' RACE reads with MiXCR, one row per CDR3 protein. Of 650,000 or so distinct CDR3 sequences listed, over 40% were seen once; the top ten hold about 13%. The CDR3 length is 13 residues. V shed 5 bases and J shed 8 bases, with 15 bases lying between them. This clonotype was picked up one time. The TCR sequence derives from a woman of 80 years or more in good health. V usage is TRBV12-3 or TRBV12-4 and J usage is TRBJ1-2, with unresolved D. Sequencing was done on a sample of blood. This CDR3 is CASSSTGQFGYTF. DNA of the CDR3: TGTGCCAGCAGTAGTACGGGCCAGTTCGGCTACACCTTC.